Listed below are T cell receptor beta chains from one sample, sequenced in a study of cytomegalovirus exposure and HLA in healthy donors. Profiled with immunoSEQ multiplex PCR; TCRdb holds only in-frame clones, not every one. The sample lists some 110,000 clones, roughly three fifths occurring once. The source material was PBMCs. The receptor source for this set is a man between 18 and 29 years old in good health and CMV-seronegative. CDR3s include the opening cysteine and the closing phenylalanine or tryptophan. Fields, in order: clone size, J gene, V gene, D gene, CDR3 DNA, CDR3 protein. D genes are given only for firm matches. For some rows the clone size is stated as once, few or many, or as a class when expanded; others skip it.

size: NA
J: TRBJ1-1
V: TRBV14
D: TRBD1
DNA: TGTGCCAGCAGCCAGAGGACAGGGAAGAACACTGAAGCTTTCTTT
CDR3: CASSQRTGKNTEAFF

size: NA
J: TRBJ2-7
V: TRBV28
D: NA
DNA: TGTGCCAGCAGACCGGGACACCAGTACGAGCAGTACTTC
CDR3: CASRPGHQYEQYF

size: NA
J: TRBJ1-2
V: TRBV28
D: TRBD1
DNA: TGTGCCAGCAACCCCCCGGGACAGTCCTATGGCTACCCCTTC
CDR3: CASNPPGQSYGYPF

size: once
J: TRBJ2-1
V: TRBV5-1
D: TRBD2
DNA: TGCGCCAGCAGCTTGGGGAGCGGGAGGGGCGTCACGTCCTACAATGAGCAGTTCTTC
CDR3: CASSLGSGRGVTSYNEQFF

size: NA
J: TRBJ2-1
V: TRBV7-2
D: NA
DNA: TGTGCCAGCAGCTTAAGTCCTCGCGGAGAGCAGTTCTTC
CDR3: CASSLSPRGEQFF

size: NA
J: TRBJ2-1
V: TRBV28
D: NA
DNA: TGTGCCAGCCGATTATCGAGGCAGTCCTACAATGAGCAGTTCTTC
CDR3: CASRLSRQSYNEQFF

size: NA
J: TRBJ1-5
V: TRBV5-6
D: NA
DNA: TGTGCCAGCAGCTCCACAGGGCATAGACAGCCCCAGCATTTT
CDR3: CASSSTGHRQPQHF

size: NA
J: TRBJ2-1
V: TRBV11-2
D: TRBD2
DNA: TGTGCCAGCAGCTTATGGAGCGGGACCTACAATGAGCAGTTCTTC
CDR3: CASSLWSGTYNEQFF

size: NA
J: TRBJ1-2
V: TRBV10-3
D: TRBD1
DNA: TGTGCCATCAGTGAGCGGCGGATCGGGACAGTGGGGAGGAATGGCTACACCTTC
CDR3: CAISERRIGTVGRNGYTF

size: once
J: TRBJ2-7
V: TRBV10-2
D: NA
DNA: TGCGCCAGCAGTGAGGCTCTACTCTACGAGCAGTACTTC
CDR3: CASSEALLYEQYF

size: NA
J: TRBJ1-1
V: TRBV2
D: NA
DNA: TGTGCCAGCCACTCGGGGGTGTCAGCTTTCTTT
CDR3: CASHSGVSAFF

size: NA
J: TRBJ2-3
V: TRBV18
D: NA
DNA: TGTGCCAGCTCACCACTGGGGGGAGCGGCTAGCACAGATACGCAGTATTTT
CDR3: CASSPLGGAASTDTQYF

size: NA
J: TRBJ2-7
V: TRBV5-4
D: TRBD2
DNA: TGTGCCAGCAGCCAACTAGCGGGAGCCCCCGAGCAGTACTTC
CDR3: CASSQLAGAPEQYF

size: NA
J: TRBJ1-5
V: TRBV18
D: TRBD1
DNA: TGTACCAGCTCACGGACAGGGTGGAGCAATCAGCCCCAGCATTTT
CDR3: CTSSRTGWSNQPQHF

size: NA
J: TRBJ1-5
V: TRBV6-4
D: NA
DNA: TGTGCCAGCAGTGTACAGGAAGGTCAGCCCCAGCATTTT
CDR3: CASSVQEGQPQHF